What follows is one T cell receptor beta chain and its context. Its antigen is not known. This record comes from a study of vaccination and CD4 T cells after COVID-19. Study-level points and caveats: Researchers looked at relatively few convalescent patients and had no early post-infection timepoints.

This sample's treatment: roughly 11-day PBMC culture with coronavirus spike peptide pools or control peptides (ViraFEST assay). The V gene's germline CDR1 is MNHEY and CDR2 SMNVEV (reference sequence). This CDR3 is 16 amino acids long. With 4 bases removed from V and 4 bases from J, the gap between germline ends came to 19 bases. Cultured CD4+ T cells had their DNA profiled by the Oncomine TCR Beta short-read assay. Genomic DNA was taken out of cultured CD4+ T cells by extraction. MiXCR, applied by TCRdb to the PCR reads, yields one record per CDR3 protein. The repertoire holds about 26,000 distinct CDR3 sequences, with about 40% as singletons.

The source material was CD4+ T cells from blood, cultured in vitro. V and J are TRBV27 and TRBJ2-5; TRBD2 is a possible D gene (6 bases). The clonotype originates from a human donor who had recovered from COVID-19. The chain's CDR3 is CASSSWGTGAGETQYF. The CDR3 DNA reads as TGTGCCAGCAGTTCATGGGGCACGGGAGCGGGAGAGACCCAGTACTTC.